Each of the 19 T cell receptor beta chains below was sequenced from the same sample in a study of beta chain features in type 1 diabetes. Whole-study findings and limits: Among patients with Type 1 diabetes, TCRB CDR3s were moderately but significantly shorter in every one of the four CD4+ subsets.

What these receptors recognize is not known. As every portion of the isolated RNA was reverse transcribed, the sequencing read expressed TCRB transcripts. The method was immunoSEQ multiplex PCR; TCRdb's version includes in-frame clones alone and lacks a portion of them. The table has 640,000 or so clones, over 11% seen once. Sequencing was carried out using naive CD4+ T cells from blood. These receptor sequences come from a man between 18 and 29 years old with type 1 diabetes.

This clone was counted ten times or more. CDR3 bases: TGTGCCAGCAGCCAAGGCGCTAGCGATACGCAGTATTTT. This encodes CASSQGASDTQYF. The V gene is TRBV14, the J gene TRBJ2-3; D perhaps matches TRBD2 (5 bases). CDR1 SGHDN and CDR2 FVKESK come from the germline V gene. The CDR3 length is 13 residues. V shed 1 base and J shed 6 bases, with 8 bases lying between them.

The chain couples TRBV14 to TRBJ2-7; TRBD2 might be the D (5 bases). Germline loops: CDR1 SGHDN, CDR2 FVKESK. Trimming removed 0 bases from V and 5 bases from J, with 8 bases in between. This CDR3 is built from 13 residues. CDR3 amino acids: CASSQDLEDEQYF. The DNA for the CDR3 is TGTGCCAGCAGCCAAGATCTGGAGGACGAGCAGTACTTC.

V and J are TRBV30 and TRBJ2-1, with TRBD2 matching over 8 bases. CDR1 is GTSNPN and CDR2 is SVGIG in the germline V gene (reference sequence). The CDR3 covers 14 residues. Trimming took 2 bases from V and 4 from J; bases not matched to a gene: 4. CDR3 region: CAWSLAGGYNEQFF. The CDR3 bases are TGTGCCTGGAGTCTAGCGGGCGGATACAATGAGCAGTTCTTC. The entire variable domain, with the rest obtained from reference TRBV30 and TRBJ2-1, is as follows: SQTIHQWPATLVQPVGSPLSLECTVEGTSNPNLYWYRQAAGRGLQLLFYSVGIGQISSEVPQNLSASRPQDRQFILSSKKLLLSDSGFYLCAWSLAGGYNEQFFGPGTRLTVL.

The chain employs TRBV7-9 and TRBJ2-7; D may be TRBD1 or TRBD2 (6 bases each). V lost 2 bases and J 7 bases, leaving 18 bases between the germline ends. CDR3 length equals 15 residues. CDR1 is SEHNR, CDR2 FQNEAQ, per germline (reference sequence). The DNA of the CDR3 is TGTGCCAGCAGCTTATCCCGAGGGGGGCGGCGGGAGCAGTACTTC. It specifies CASSLSRGGRREQYF.

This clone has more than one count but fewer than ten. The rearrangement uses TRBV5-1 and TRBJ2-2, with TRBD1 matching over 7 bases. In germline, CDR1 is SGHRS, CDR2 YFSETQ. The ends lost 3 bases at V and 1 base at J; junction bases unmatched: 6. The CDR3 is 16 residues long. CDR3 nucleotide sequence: TGCGCCAGCAGCTCGCGAGACAGGGAGAACACCGGGGAGCTGTTTTTT. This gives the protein CASSSRDRENTGELFF.

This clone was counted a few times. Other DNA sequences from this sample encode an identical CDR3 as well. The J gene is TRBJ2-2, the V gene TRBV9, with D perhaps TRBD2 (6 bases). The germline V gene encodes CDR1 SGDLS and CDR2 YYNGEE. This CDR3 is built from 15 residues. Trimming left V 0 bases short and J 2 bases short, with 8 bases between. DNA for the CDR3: TGTGCCAGCAGCGTAGCGGGGACTAACACCGGGGAGCTGTTTTTT. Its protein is CASSVAGTNTGELFF.

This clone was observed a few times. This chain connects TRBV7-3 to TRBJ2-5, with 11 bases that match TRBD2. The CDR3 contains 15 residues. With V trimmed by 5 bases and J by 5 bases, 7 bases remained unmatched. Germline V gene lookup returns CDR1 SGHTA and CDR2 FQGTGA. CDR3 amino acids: CASSHGTSGQETQYF. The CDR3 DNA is TGTGCCAGCAGCCACGGGACTAGCGGACAGGAGACCCAGTACTTC.

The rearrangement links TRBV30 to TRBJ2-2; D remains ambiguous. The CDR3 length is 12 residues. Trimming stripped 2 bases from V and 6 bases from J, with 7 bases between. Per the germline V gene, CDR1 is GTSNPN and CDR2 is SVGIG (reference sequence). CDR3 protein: CAWSPDAGELFF. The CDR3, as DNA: TGTGCCTGGAGTCCGGACGCCGGGGAGCTGTTTTTT.

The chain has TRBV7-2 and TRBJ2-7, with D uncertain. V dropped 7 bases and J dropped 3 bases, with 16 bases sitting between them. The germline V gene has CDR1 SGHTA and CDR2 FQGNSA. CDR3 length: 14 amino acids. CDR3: CASTSRSRNYEQYF. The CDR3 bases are TGTGCCAGCACCTCAAGAAGCAGAAACTACGAGCAGTACTTC.

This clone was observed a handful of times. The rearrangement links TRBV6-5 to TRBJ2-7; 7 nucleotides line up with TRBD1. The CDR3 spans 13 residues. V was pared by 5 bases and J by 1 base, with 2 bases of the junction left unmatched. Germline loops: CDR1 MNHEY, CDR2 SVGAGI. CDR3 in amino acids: CASSRTGSYEQYF. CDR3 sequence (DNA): TGTGCCAGCAGTAGGACAGGATCCTACGAGCAGTACTTC.

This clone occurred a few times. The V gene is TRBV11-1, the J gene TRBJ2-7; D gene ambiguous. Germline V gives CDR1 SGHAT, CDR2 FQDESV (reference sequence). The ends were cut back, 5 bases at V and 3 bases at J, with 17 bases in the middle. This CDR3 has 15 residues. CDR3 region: CASSEGRTTIYEQYF. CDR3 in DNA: TGTGCCAGCAGCGAAGGACGTACAACGATCTACGAGCAGTACTTC.

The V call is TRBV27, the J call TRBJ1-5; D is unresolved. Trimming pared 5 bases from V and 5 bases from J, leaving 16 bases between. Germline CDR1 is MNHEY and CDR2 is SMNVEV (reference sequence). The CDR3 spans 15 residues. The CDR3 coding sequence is TGTGCCAGCAGTCCGATTGGGTCCGGGGATCAGCCCCAGCATTTT. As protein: CASSPIGSGDQPQHF.

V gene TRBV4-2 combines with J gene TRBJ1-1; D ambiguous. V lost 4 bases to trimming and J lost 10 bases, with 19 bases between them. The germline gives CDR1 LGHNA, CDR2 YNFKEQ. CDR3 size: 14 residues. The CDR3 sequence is CASSLTSQDFGAFF. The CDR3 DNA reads TGTGCCAGCAGCCTTACCAGCCAGGATTTTGGAGCTTTCTTT.

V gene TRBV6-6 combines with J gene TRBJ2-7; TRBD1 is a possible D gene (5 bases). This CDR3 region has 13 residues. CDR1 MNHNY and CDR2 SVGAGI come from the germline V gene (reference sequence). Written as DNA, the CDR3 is TGTGCTTCTGACAGTCCGAGCTCCTACGAGCAGTACTTC. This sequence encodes CASDSPSSYEQYF.

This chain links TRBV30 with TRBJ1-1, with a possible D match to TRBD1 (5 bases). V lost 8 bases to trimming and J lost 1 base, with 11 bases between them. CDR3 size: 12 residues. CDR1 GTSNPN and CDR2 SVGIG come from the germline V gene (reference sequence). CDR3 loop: CAGRQGNTEAFF. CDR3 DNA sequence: TGTGCCGGCCGGCAGGGGAACACTGAAGCTTTCTTT. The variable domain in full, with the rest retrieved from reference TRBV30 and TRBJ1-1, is SQTIHQWPATLVQPVGSPLSLECTVEGTSNPNLYWYRQAAGRGLQLLFYSVGIGQISSEVPQNLSASRPQDRQFILSSKKLLLSDSGFYLCAGRQGNTEAFFGQGTRLTVV.

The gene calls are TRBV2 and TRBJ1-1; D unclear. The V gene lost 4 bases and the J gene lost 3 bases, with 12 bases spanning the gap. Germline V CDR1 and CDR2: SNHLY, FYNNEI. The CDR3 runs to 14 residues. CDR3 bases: TGTGCCAGCAGTGTCCGGGGATTGGACACTGAAGCTTTCTTT. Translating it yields CASSVRGLDTEAFF.

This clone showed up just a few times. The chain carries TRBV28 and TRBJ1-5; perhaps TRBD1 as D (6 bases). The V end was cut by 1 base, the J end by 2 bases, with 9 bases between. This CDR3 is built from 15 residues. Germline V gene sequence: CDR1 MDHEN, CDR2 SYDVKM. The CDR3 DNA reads TGTGCCAGCAGTTTATCTGGGGGCGGCAATCAGCCCCAGCATTTT. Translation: CASSLSGGGNQPQHF.

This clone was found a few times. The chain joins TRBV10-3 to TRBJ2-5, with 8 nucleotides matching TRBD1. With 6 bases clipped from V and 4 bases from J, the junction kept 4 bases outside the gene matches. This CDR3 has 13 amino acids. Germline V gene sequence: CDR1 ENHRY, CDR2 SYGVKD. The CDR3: CAISGQGSETQYF. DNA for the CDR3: TGTGCCATCAGCGGACAGGGATCAGAGACCCAGTACTTC.

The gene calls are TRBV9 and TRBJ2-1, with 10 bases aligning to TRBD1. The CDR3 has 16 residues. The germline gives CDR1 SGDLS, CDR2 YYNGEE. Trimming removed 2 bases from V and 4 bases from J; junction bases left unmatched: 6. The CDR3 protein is CASSVQPGQGYNEQFF. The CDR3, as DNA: TGTGCCAGCAGCGTTCAACCGGGACAGGGGTACAATGAGCAGTTCTTC.